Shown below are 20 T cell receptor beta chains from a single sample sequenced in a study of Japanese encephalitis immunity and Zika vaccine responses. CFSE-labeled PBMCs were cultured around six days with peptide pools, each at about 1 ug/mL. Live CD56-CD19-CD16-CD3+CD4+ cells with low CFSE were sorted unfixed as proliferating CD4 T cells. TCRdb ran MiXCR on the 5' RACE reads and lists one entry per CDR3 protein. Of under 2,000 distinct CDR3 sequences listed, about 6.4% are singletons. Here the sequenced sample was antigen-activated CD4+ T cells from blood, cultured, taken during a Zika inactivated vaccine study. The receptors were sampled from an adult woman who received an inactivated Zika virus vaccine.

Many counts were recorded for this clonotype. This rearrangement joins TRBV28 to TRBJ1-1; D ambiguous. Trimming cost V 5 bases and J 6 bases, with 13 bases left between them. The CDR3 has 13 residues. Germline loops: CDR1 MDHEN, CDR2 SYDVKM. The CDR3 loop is CASSLLGIPEAFF. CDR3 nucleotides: TGTGCCAGCAGTCTGTTGGGAATTCCTGAAGCTTTCTTT. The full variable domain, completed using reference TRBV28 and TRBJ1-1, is DVKVTQSSRYLVKRTGEKVFLECVQDMDHENMFWYRQDPGLGLRLIYFSYDVKMKEKGDIPEGYSVSREKKERFSLILESASTNQTSMYLCASSLLGIPEAFFGQGTRLTVV.

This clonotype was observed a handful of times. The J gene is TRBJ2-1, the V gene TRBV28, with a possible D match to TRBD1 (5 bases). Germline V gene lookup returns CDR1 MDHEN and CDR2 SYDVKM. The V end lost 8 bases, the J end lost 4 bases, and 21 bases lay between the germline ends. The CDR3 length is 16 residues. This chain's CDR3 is CASGTQARAYYNEQFF. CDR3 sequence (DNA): TGTGCCAGCGGAACCCAAGCCAGGGCGTATTACAATGAGCAGTTCTTC.

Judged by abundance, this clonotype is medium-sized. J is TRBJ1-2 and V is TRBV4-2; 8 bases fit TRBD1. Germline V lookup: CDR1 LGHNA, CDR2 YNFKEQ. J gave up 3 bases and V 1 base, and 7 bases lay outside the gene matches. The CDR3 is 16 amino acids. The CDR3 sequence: CASSQATAGGDYGYTF. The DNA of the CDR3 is TGTGCCAGCAGCCAAGCAACGGCAGGGGGCGACTATGGCTACACCTTC.

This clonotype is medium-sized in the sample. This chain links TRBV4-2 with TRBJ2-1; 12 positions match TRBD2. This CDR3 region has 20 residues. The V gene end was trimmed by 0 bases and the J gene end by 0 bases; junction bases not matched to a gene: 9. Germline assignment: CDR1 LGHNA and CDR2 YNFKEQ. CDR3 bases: TGTGCCAGCAGCCAAGATAGCGGACTAGCGGGGTCTGGCTCCTACAATGAGCAGTTCTTC. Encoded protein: CASSQDSGLAGSGSYNEQFF.

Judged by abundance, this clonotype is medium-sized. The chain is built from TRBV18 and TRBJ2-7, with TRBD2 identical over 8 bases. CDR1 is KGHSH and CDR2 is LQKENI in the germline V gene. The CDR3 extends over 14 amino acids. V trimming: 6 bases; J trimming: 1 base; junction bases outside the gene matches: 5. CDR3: CASSRGLGSYEQYF. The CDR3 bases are TGTGCCAGCTCCCGGGGACTAGGTTCCTACGAGCAGTACTTC.

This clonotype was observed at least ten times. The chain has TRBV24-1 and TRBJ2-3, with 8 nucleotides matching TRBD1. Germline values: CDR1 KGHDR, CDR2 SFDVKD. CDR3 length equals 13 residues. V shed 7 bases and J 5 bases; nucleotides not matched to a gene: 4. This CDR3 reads CATRDRVGDTQYF. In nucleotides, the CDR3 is TGTGCCACCAGGGACAGGGTGGGAGATACGCAGTATTTT.

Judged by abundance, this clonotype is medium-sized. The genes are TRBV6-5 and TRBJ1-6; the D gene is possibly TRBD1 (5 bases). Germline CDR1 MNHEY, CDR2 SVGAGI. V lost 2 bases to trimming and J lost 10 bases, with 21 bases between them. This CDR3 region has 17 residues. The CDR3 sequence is CASSYGARGGFKSPLHF. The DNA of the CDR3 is TGTGCCAGCAGTTACGGGGCCCGGGGCGGATTTAAGTCACCCCTCCACTTT.

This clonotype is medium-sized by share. CDR3 region: CASSQDSLYGNTIYF. In DNA form, the CDR3 reads TGCGCCAGCAGCCAAGACAGCCTTTATGGGAACACCATATATTTT. The J gene is TRBJ1-3, the V gene TRBV4-3; D is unclear. The CDR3 totals 15 residues. Trimming removed 0 bases at V and 7 bases at J, with 13 bases between. Per the germline V gene, CDR1 is LGHNA and CDR2 is YSLEER.

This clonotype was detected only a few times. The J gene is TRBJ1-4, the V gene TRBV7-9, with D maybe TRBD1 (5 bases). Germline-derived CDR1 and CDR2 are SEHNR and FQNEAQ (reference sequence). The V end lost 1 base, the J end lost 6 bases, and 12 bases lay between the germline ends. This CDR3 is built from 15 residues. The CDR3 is CASSLGQRMDEKLFF. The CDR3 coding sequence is TGTGCCAGCAGCTTAGGACAGCGTATGGATGAAAAACTGTTTTTT. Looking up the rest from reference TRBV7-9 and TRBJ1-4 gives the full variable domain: DTGVSQNPRHKITKRGQNVTFRCDPISEHNRLYWYRQTLGQGPEFLTYFQNEAQLEKSRLLSDRFSAERPKGSFSTLEIQRTEQGDSAMYLCASSLGQRMDEKLFFGSGTQLSVL.

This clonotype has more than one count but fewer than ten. CDR3 amino acids: CASRLQGADGYTF. The CDR3 DNA follows: TGTGCCAGCAGACTACAGGGGGCGGATGGCTACACCTTC. V gene TRBV28 combines with J gene TRBJ1-2, with 9 bases matching TRBD1. Germline CDR1 MDHEN, CDR2 SYDVKM. The CDR3 is 13 residues long. Losses at the gene ends were 6 bases for V and 6 bases for J; bases not matched to a gene: 5.

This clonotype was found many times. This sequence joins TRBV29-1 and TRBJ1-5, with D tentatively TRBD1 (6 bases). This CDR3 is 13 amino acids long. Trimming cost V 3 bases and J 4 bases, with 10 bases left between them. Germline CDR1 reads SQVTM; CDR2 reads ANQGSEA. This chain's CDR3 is CSVEVGGNQPQHF. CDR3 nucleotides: TGCAGCGTTGAGGTAGGGGGGAATCAGCCCCAGCATTTT. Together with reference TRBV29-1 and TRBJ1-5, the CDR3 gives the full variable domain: SAVISQKPSRDICQRGTSLTIQCQVDSQVTMMFWYRQQPGQSLTLIATANQGSEATYESGFVIDKFPISRPNLTFSTLTVSNMSPEDSSIYLCSVEVGGNQPQHFGDGTRLSIL.

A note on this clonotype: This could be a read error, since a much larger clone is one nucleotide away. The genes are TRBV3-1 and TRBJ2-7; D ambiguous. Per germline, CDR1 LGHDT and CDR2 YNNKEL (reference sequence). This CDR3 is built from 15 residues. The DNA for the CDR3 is TGTGTCAGCAGCCCTAAGAATGTGTCGGGCAACGAGCAGTACTTC. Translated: CVSSPKNVSGNEQYF.

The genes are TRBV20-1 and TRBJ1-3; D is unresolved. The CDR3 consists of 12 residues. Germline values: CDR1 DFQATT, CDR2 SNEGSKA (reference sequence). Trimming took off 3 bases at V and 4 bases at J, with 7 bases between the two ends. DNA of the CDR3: TGCAGTGCTAGCCGCGGGGGAAACACCATATATTTT. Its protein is CSASRGGNTIYF.

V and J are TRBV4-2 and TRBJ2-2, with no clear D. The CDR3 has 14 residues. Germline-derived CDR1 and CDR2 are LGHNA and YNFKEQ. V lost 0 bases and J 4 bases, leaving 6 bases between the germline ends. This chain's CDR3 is CASSQEPGTGELFF. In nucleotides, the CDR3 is TGTGCCAGCAGCCAAGAACCAGGCACCGGGGAGCTGTTTTTT.

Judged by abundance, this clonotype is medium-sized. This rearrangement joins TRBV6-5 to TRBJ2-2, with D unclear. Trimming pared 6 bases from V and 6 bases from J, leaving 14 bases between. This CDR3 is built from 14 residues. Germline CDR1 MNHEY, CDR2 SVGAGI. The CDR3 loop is CASSPNNWSGELFF. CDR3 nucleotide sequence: TGTGCCAGCAGCCCGAATAATTGGTCCGGGGAGCTGTTTTTT.

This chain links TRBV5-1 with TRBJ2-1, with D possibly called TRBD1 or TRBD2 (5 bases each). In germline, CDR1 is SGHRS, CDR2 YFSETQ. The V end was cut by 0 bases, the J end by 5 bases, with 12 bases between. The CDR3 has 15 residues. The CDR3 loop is CASSLAGDPDNEQFF. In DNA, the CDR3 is TGCGCCAGCAGCTTGGCCGGGGACCCAGACAATGAGCAGTTCTTC.

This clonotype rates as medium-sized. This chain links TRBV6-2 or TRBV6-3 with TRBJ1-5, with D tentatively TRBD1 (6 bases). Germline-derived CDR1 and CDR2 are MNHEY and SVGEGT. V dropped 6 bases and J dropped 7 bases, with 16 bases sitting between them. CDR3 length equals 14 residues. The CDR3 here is CASRFQTGNQPQHF. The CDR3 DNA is TGTGCCAGCAGATTCCAAACAGGGAACCAGCCCCAGCATTTT.

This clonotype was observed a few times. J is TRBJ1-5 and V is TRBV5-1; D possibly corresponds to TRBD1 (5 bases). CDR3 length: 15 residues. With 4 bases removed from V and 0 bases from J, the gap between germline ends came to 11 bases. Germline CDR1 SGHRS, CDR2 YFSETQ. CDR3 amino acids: CASSVTGGSNQPQHF. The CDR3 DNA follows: TGCGCCAGCAGCGTTACGGGGGGTAGCAATCAGCCCCAGCATTTT.

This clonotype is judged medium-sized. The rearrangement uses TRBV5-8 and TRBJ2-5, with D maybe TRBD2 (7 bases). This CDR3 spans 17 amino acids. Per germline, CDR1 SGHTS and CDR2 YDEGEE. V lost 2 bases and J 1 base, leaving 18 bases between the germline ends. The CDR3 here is CASSFGGQGLFQETQYF. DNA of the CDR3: TGTGCCAGCAGCTTCGGGGGGCAGGGACTTTTCCAAGAGACCCAGTACTTC.

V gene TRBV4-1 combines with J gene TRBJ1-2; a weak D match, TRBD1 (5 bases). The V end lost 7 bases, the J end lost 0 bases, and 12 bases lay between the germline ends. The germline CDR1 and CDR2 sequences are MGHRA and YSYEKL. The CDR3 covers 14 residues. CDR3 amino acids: CASTAEGANYGYTF. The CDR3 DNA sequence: TGCGCCAGCACCGCAGAAGGGGCTAACTATGGCTACACCTTC.